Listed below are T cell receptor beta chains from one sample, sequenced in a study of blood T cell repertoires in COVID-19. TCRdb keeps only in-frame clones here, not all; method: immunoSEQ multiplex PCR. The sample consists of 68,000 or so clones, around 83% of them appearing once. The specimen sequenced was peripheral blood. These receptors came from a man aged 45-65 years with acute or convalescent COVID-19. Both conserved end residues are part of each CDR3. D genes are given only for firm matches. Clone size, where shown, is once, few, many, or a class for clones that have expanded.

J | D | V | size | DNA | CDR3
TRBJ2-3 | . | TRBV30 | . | TGTGCCTGGAAAAAGGGGGTGCGTACAGATACGCAGTATTTT | CAWKKGVRTDTQYF
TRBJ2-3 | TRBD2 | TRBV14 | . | TGTGCCAGCAGCCCACTAGCGGGAGGGGGCACAGATACGCAGTATTTT | CASSPLAGGGTDTQYF
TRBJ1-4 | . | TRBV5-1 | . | TGCGCCAGCAGCTTGGGGGCAAGAAATGAAAAACTGTTTTTT | CASSLGARNEKLFF
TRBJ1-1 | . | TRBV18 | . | TGTGCCAGCTCACCACCGGGGGGAATGAACACTGAAGCTTTCTTT | CASSPPGGMNTEAFF
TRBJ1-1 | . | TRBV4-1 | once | TGCGCCAGCAGTCCCAGGGGAAACACTGAAGCTTTCTTT | CASSPRGNTEAFF
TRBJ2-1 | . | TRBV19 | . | TGTGCCAGTAGTGTAACCTACAATGAGCAGTTCTTC | CASSVTYNEQFF
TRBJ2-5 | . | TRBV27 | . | TGTGCCAGCAGTTTCCAGGGAGAGACCCAGTACTTC | CASSFQGETQYF
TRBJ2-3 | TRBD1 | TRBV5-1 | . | TGCGCCAGCAGCCCGGGACAGGGCACAGATACGCAGTATTTT | CASSPGQGTDTQYF
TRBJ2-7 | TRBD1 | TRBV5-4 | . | TGTGCCAGCAGCAGGATGGACAGGGACGAGCAGTACTTC | CASSRMDRDEQYF
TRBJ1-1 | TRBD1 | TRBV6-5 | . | TGTGCCAGCAGTTACGCCACAGGGGCGGCTGAAGCTTTCTTT | CASSYATGAAEAFF
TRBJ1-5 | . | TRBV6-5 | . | TGTGCCAGCAGGCAGGGATATAGCAATCAGCCCCAGCATTTT | CASRQGYSNQPQHF
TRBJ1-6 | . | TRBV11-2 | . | TGTGCCAGCAGCTTAGAGAGGGTGAAGGGATCACCCCTCCACTTT | CASSLERVKGSPLHF
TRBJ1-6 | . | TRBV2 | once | TGTGCCAGCATCCCTCGACGGGTGTCTGGACATCAGGTTCCCCTCCACTTT | CASIPRRVSGHQVPLHF
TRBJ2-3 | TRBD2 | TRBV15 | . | TGTGCCACCAGCGGAGGAGTACTAGCGGGGGTGGAGCAGTATTTT | CATSGGVLAGVEQYF
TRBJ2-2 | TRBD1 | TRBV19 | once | TGTGCCAGTAGTGAAAGGGGGCCCGGGAACACCGGGGAGCTGTTTTTT | CASSERGPGNTGELFF
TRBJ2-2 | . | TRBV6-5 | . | TGTGCCAGCGCCAGGCACGCGAACACCGGGGAGCTGTTTTTT | CASARHANTGELFF
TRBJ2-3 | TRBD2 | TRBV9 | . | TGTGCCAGCAGCGTAACTAGCGGGAACACAGATACGCAGTATTTT | CASSVTSGNTDTQYF
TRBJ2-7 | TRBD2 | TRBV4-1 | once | TGCGCCAGCAGCCAAACGACTAGCGGCTCCTACGAGCAGTACTTC | CASSQTTSGSYEQYF
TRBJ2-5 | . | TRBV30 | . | TGTGCCTGGGGATTCCGGCGGGAGACCCAGTACTTC | CAWGFRRETQYF
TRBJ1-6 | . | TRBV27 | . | TGTGCCAGCAGTTTAACAGATAGCTCCTATAATTCACCCCTCCACTTT | CASSLTDSSYNSPLHF
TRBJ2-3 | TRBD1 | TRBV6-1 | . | TGTGCCAGCAGTGATGGACAGGGGAACCCATCCACTATCACAGATACGCAGTATTTT | CASSDGQGNPSTITDTQYF
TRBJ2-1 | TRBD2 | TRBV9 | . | TGTGCCAGCACCACCGGACTAGCTGGACCGAATGAGCAGTTCTTC | CASTTGLAGPNEQFF
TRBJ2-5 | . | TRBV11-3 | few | TGTGCCAGCAGCCCATTCCCCCTTCGAGGGAGTGCGGAGACCCAGTACTTC | CASSPFPLRGSAETQYF
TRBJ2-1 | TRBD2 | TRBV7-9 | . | TGTGCCAGCAGCCAAGGCTGGGGCGGGGGTTACAATGAGCAGTTCTTC | CASSQGWGGGYNEQFF
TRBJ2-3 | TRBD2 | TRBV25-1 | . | TGTGCCAGCAGTGAATGGCGGGGGGGCACAGATACGCAGTATTTT | CASSEWRGGTDTQYF
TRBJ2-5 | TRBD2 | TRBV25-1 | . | TGTGCCAGCACCCTGGGGGGGGGAGAGACCCAGTACTTC | CASTLGGGETQYF
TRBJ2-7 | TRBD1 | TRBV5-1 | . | TGCGCCAGCAGCCCCGGGACAGGGTCCTACGAGCAGTACTTC | CASSPGTGSYEQYF
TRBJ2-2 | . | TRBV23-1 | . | TGCGCCAGCAGTCAACAGTTTGGTGACGGGGAGCTGTTTTTT | CASSQQFGDGELFF
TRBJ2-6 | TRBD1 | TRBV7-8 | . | TGTGCCAGCAGCGTCCAGGGACAGGAGTTCTCTGGGGCCAACGTCCTGACTTTC | CASSVQGQEFSGANVLTF
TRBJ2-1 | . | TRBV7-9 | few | TGTGCCAGCAGCTTGGGGGGGACACTCTACAATGAGCAGTTCTTC | CASSLGGTLYNEQFF
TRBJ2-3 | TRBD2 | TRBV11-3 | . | TGTGCCAGCAGCTTAGGTGGGGGGGGCACAGATACGCAGTATTTT | CASSLGGGGTDTQYF
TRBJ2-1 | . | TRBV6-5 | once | TGTGCCAGCAGTTTTCGCACAGGCTACTACAATGAGCAGTTCTTC | CASSFRTGYYNEQFF
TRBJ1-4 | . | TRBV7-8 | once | TGTGCCAGCAGCCGGACTGAGCGACTGAATGAAAAACTGTTTTTT | CASSRTERLNEKLFF
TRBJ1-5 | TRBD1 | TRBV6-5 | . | TGTGCCAGCAGTTACTCGGGGACAGGGCTCAATCAGCCCCAGCATTTT | CASSYSGTGLNQPQHF
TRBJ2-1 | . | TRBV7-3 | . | TGTGCCAGCACCGATCAGGGGAAATCCTACAATGAGCAGTTCTTC | CASTDQGKSYNEQFF
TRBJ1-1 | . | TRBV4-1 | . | TGCGCCAGCAGCCAAGATCAAGCAGGCCCGCTTGAAGCTTTCTTT | CASSQDQAGPLEAFF
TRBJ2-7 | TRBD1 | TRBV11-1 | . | TGTGCCAGCTCCGGGACAGGGGGGACCTACGAGCAGTACTTC | CASSGTGGTYEQYF
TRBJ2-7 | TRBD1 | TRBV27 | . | TGTGCCAGCAGTCCTGGACAGGTTCGGGGGCAGTACTTC | CASSPGQVRGQYF
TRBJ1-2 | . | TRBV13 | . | TGTGCCAGCAGCTTAGGTAGCAGGGGTGACTATGGCTACACCTTC | CASSLGSRGDYGYTF
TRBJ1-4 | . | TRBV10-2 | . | TGCGCCAGCAGTGAGACGGGAGAAAAACTGTTTTTT | CASSETGEKLFF
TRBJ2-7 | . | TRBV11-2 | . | TGTGCCAGCAGCTTAGTTGGGCGCGAGCAGTACTTC | CASSLVGREQYF
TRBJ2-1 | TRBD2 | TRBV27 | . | TGTGCCAGCAGTCATACATGGACTAGCAGGTTGAATGAGCAGTTCTTC | CASSHTWTSRLNEQFF
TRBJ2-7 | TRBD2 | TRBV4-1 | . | TGCGCCAGCAGCCATTCTAGCGGGAGAACGTACGAGCAGTACTTC | CASSHSSGRTYEQYF
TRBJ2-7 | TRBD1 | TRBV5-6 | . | TGTGCCAGCAGCTTTTTGTTATCGGGGACAGGGGGTCAAGAGCAGTACTTC | CASSFLLSGTGGQEQYF
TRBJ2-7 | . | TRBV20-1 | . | TGCAGTGCTAGACTAAGCTACGAGCAGTACTTC | CSARLSYEQYF
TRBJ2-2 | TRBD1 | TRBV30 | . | TGTGCCTGGAGTGTTTTGACAGGGGATACCGGGGAGCTGTTTTTT | CAWSVLTGDTGELFF
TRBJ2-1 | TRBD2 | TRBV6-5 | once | TGTGCCAGCAGCCCCGGGACTAGTGTCAATGAGCAGTTCTTC | CASSPGTSVNEQFF